This TCR beta chain was retrieved from a study of sequential checkpoint blockade in melanoma. CDR3 size: 12 residues. Germline CDR1 is SGDLS and CDR2 is YYNGEE. Between the trimmed V and J ends, which lost 0 bases and 8 bases, there was a span of 6 bases. The assay was immunoSEQ multiplex PCR, and TCRdb's table has in-frame clones only and misses some. In the table there are around 2,200 clones, 20% to 30% of which are singletons. This clone was found a few times. Treatment described: randomized to nivolumab then ipilimumab (arm A) or the reverse (arm B). The sequenced sample was tumor tissue (inferred from file names), obtained from a patient given nivolumab and ipilimumab in sequence. The clonotype was recovered from a human donor with melanoma. The rearrangement joins TRBV9 to TRBJ2-1, with D uncertain. Here the CDR3 reads CASSVGVDEQFF. In DNA, the CDR3 is TGTGCCAGCAGCGTAGGGGTAGATGAGCAGTTCTTC.